Detailed here is one T cell receptor (beta chain). Assay used: immunoSEQ multiplex PCR; TCRdb lists only in-frame clones, some missing. The data contain roughly 440,000 clones, 88% of them singletons. These data are taken from a study of blood T cell repertoires in COVID-19. With 8 bases removed from V and 2 bases from J, the gap between germline ends came to 13 bases. Germline V CDR1 and CDR2: SGHDN, FVKESK. The CDR3 totals 14 residues. J is TRBJ2-1 and V is TRBV14, with D possibly being TRBD2 (6 bases). This clonotype originated in a woman aged 45-60 years with COVID-19, enrolled during active disease. Sequenced sample: peripheral blood. The CDR3 coding sequence is TGTGCCAGCGCCCAGGGACTGACCTACAATGAGCAGTTCTTC. It yields the protein CASAQGLTYNEQFF.